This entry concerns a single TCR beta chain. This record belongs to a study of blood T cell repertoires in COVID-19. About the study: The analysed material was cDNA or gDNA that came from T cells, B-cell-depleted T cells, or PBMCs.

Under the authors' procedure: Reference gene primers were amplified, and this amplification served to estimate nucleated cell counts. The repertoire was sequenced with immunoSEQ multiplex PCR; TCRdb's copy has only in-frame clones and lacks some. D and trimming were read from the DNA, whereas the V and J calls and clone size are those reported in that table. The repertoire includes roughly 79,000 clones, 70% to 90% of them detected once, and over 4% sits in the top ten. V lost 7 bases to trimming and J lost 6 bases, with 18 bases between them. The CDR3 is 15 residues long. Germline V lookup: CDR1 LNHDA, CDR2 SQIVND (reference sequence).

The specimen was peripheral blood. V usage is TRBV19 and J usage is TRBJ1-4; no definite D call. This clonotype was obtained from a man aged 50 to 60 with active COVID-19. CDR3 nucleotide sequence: TGTGCCAGTACCTCCCCGGATGGGCAGCATGAAAAACTGTTTTTT. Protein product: CASTSPDGQHEKLFF.